The 20 T cell receptor beta chains listed next were all sequenced from one sample in a study of T-cell reconstitution after alpha-beta-depleted transplantation in children. A TCRbeta library incorporating unique molecular identifiers was prepared. From the PCR reads, TCRdb called clonotypes with MiXCR, one entry per CDR3 protein. This sample carries around 400,000 distinct CDR3 sequences, roughly a tenth of them seen once, and the ten largest clones take about 5%. The material was PBMCs from the stem cell graft donor, obtained from the stem cell graft. These receptors all come from a human donor who donated a stem cell graft to a child with acute myeloid leukemia.

In this sample, this clonotype turned up many times. V and J are TRBV12-3 or TRBV12-4 and TRBJ1-5; the match to TRBD1 covers 7 bases. This CDR3 comprises 19 residues. With V trimmed by 3 bases and J by 5 bases, 19 bases remained unmatched. This chain's CDR3 is CASSFRSLTGTRRDQPQHF. CDR3 coding DNA: TGTGCCAGCAGTTTCCGATCGTTGACAGGGACAAGACGGGATCAGCCCCAGCATTTT.

This clonotype was seen a handful of times. The chain links TRBV10-2 to TRBJ2-1; 7 bases are a match to TRBD2. CDR3 length: 14 residues. J lost 3 bases, V lost 8 bases, and 7 bases had no gene match. Per the germline V gene, CDR1 is WSHSY and CDR2 is SAAADI. The CDR3: CASLVASGYNEQFF. In DNA, the CDR3 is TGCGCCAGCTTGGTTGCTAGCGGCTACAATGAGCAGTTCTTC.

The gene calls are TRBV4-1 and TRBJ2-2; D gene uncertain. This CDR3 is built from 13 residues. Trimming cost V 0 bases and J 7 bases, with 6 bases left between them. Germline CDR1 is MGHRA and CDR2 is YSYEKL. CDR3 in amino acids: CASSQEVNGELFF. Written as DNA, the CDR3 is TGCGCCAGCAGCCAAGAAGTGAACGGGGAGCTGTTTTTT.

The rearrangement joins TRBV20-1 to TRBJ2-1; unclear D gene. CDR3 length equals 15 residues. Trimming left V 7 bases short and J 7 bases short, with 23 bases between. The germline V gene has CDR1 DFQATT and CDR2 SNEGSKA (reference sequence). The CDR3 sequence is CSVLIGPAWANEQFF. The CDR3 nucleotides read TGCAGTGTCCTGATCGGGCCGGCTTGGGCAAATGAGCAGTTCTTC.

This clonotype was seen a single time. This sequence joins TRBV18 and TRBJ1-5; D might be TRBD1 (6 bases). In germline, CDR1 is KGHSH, CDR2 LQKENI. V lost 2 bases to trimming and J lost 5 bases, with 13 bases between them. The CDR3 runs 15 residues. The CDR3 nucleotides are TGTGCCAGCTCACCAGGGAGGGGGGTCGATCAGCCCCAGCATTTT. Its protein product is CASSPGRGVDQPQHF. The full variable domain, completed using reference TRBV18 and TRBJ1-5, is NAGVMQNPRHLVRRRGQEARLRCSPMKGHSHVYWYRQLPEEGLKFMVYLQKENIIDESGMPKERFSAEFPKEGPSILRIQQVVRGDSAAYFCASSPGRGVDQPQHFGDGTRLSIL.

This rearrangement joins TRBV5-1 to TRBJ1-2; D is uncertain. The germline gives CDR1 SGHRS, CDR2 YFSETQ. The CDR3 runs to 13 residues. V was clipped by 0 bases and J by 8 bases, with 11 bases between them. DNA of the CDR3: TGCGCCAGCAGCTTGGCCCTATATAGAGGCTACACCTTC. Its translation is CASSLALYRGYTF.

This clonotype was seen only a few times. The V gene is TRBV7-6, the J gene TRBJ2-4; D might be TRBD2 (6 bases). Between the trimmed V and J ends, which lost 1 base and 9 bases, there was a span of 13 bases. The germline V gene encodes CDR1 SGHVS and CDR2 FNYEAQ. The CDR3 covers 14 residues. The CDR3 spells CASSLGAGMGIQYF. The CDR3 DNA follows: TGTGCCAGCAGCTTAGGAGCGGGTATGGGCATTCAGTACTTC.

The rearrangement joins TRBV9 to TRBJ2-1; 8 nucleotides match TRBD1. Germline V gene lookup returns CDR1 SGDLS and CDR2 YYNGEE. The CDR3 sequence is 17 residues long. J was trimmed by 5 bases and V by 0 bases; bases with no gene match: 10. The CDR3 region has the DNA TGTGCCAGCAGCGTAGCTCTTGGGCAGGGGGCAGACAATGAGCAGTTCTTC. Amino acids: CASSVALGQGADNEQFF.

This clonotype was counted at least ten times. The gene calls are TRBV5-6 and TRBJ2-7, with 10 nucleotides matching TRBD2. This CDR3 is 15 amino acids long. In germline, CDR1 is SGHDT, CDR2 YYEEEE. J gave up 4 bases and V 3 bases, and 7 bases lay outside the gene matches. The CDR3 sequence is CASSSGASGSYEQYF. The CDR3 DNA reads TGTGCCAGCAGCTCCGGGGCTAGCGGGAGTTACGAGCAGTACTTC.

There are a few counts of this clonotype. This rearrangement joins TRBV20-1 to TRBJ2-1; D not certain. Trimming stripped 1 base from V and 0 bases from J, with 19 bases between. The CDR3 has 18 residues. Germline lookup yields CDR1 DFQATT and CDR2 SNEGSKA (reference sequence). CDR3 sequence (DNA): TGCAGTGCTAGAGTTAGGCCCAACTTCACCCTCTCCTACAATGAGCAGTTCTTC. Its protein is CSARVRPNFTLSYNEQFF.

This clonotype was seen only a few times. The chain links TRBV6-5 to TRBJ1-2; D not certain. The CDR3 is 15 residues long. Trimming took off 2 bases at V and 1 base at J, with 11 bases between the two ends. Germline CDR1 MNHEY, CDR2 SVGAGI. The CDR3 is CASSYGHSLNYGYTF. DNA for the CDR3: TGTGCCAGCAGTTACGGGCATAGTCTTAACTATGGCTACACCTTC.

This clonotype came up a few times. This chain uses TRBV25-1 with TRBJ2-1, with D perhaps assigned TRBD1 or TRBD2 (5 bases each). Trimming removed 2 bases at V and 10 bases at J, with 12 bases between. The CDR3 runs to 13 residues. CDR1 is MGHDK, CDR2 SYGVNS, per germline. DNA of the CDR3: TGTGCCAGCAGTGAAGCGAAGAGGGGCGAGCAGTTCTTC. This sequence encodes CASSEAKRGEQFF.

This clonotype showed up just a few times. This rearrangement joins TRBV10-3 to TRBJ1-5; no reliable D call. CDR1 is ENHRY and CDR2 is SYGVKD in the germline V gene. The CDR3 runs 13 residues. Trimming stripped 3 bases from V and 0 bases from J, with 3 bases between. CDR3 residues: CAISDPSNQPQHF. The CDR3 DNA follows: TGTGCCATCAGTGACCCTAGCAATCAGCCCCAGCATTTT.

This rearrangement joins TRBV3-1 to TRBJ2-1; TRBD1 matches 9 bases. From germline, CDR1 is LGHDT and CDR2 YNNKEL (reference sequence). The junction had 11 bases not matched to a gene; V was cut back by 8 bases and J by 6 bases. The CDR3 covers 15 residues. CDR3: CASCRGTGPSNEQFF. CDR3 in DNA: TGTGCCAGCTGCCGAGGGACAGGGCCCAGCAATGAGCAGTTCTTC.

This clonotype was counted only a few times. This chain joins TRBV29-1 and TRBJ2-7; the D gene is possibly TRBD2 (6 bases). The CDR3 sequence is 16 residues long. CDR1 is SQVTM, CDR2 ANQGSEA, per germline. The V and J ends lost 7 bases and 6 bases respectively, with 28 bases between them. CDR3 DNA: TGCAGCGCCAGCACGTACCTTCTGGGGGAGGTTTGCGAGCAGTACGTC. Protein product: CSASTYLLGEVCEQYV.

The genes are TRBV12-3 or TRBV12-4 and TRBJ2-7; the match to TRBD1 covers 10 bases. Trimming took 4 bases from V and 2 from J; bases not matched to a gene: 5. The CDR3 has 15 amino acids. CDR3 coding DNA: TGTGCCAGCAGTTGGGACAGGGGTGGACCCTACGAGCAGTACTTC. It translates to CASSWDRGGPYEQYF.

V usage is TRBV6-6 and J usage is TRBJ1-3; D might be TRBD1 (5 bases). V was clipped by 6 bases and J by 4 bases, with 7 bases between them. Germline CDR1 reads MNHNY; CDR2 reads SVGAGI (reference sequence). This CDR3 contains 12 residues. The CDR3 DNA follows: TGTGCCAGCAGAGCAGGGGGAAACACCATATATTTT. Encoded protein: CASRAGGNTIYF.

V gene TRBV11-2 combines with J gene TRBJ2-7; D may be TRBD2 (5 bases). The V and J ends lost 6 bases and 0 bases respectively, with 9 bases between them. Germline-derived CDR1 and CDR2 are SGHAT and FQNNGV. This CDR3 has 13 residues. The CDR3 is CASRTGISYEQYF. CDR3 nucleotide sequence: TGTGCCAGCAGGACCGGGATCTCCTACGAGCAGTACTTC.

This clonotype was detected many times. The gene calls are TRBV11-2 and TRBJ1-2, with a weak D call TRBD1 (5 bases). CDR1 is SGHAT, CDR2 FQNNGV, per germline. This CDR3 comprises 14 residues. V shed 5 bases and J shed 7 bases, with 17 bases lying between them. CDR3 sequence: CASSGDQGRSGYTF. In DNA form, the CDR3 reads TGTGCCAGCAGCGGCGATCAGGGAAGGAGTGGCTACACCTTC.

The gene calls are TRBV5-1 and TRBJ2-1; 12 positions match TRBD2. With V trimmed by 4 bases and J by 12 bases, 8 bases remained unmatched. The germline V gene has CDR1 SGHRS and CDR2 YFSETQ. The CDR3 totals 14 residues. The CDR3 DNA reads TGCGCCAGCAGCCTCGAGACTAGCGGGAGAATGCAGTTCTTC. Protein product: CASSLETSGRMQFF. The variable domain in full, with the rest retrieved from reference TRBV5-1 and TRBJ2-1, is KAGVTQTPRYLIKTRGQQVTLSCSPISGHRSVSWYQQTPGQGLQFLFEYFSETQRNKGNFPGRFSGRQFSNSRSEMNVSTLELGDSALYLCASSLETSGRMQFFGPGTRLTVL.